The source of this TCR beta chain is a study of cytomegalovirus exposure and HLA in healthy donors. Trimming removed 3 bases at V and 1 base at J, with 13 bases between. The CDR3 has 15 amino acids. Germline CDR1 and CDR2: SGDLS and YYNGEE. Study-wide results and limits: Reported results showed that the classifier diagnosed cytomegalovirus status with high specificity and sensitivity.

On this clone itself: Its antigen is unidentified.

PCR primers comprised 60 Vbeta and 13 Jbeta primers. Assay: immunoSEQ multiplex PCR; the TCRdb copy retains only in-frame clones and omits some. The sample carries about 90,000 clones, approximately 69% recorded once. The receptor's source is a man younger than 45 in good health and CMV-seropositive. The chain has TRBV9 and TRBJ1-1; maybe TRBD1 (6 bases). The sample consisted of PBMCs. The CDR3: CASSAGGPWNTEAFF. The DNA of the CDR3 is TGTGCCAGCAGCGCGGGGGGCCCGTGGAACACTGAAGCTTTCTTT.